The subject of this entry is one T cell receptor beta chain. Its antigen remains unknown. This record comes from a study of T cell repertoires in cytomegalovirus infection. The wider study: Evidence of both CMV infection and a matching HLA type came from public TCR beta signatures.

CDR1 SGHAT and CDR2 FQNNGV come from the germline V gene. The J segment lost 0 bases and the V segment lost 8 bases, leaving 13 bases of the junction unmatched. The CDR3 runs 16 residues. TCRdb recomputed calls from the reads with MiXCR, one row per CDR3 protein. This table holds around 100,000 distinct CDR3 sequences, 20% to 25% found once. Regarding the study as a whole: Dominating the ex vivo response were HLA-C-restricted CMV-specific TCR beta clonotypes. Carriers of CMV and the relevant HLA type were discriminated by public TCR beta frequency.

The sequenced sample was CD8+ T cells from PBMCs. V gene TRBV11-2 combines with J gene TRBJ2-7, with 7 bases matching TRBD2. This receptor was obtained from a human donor in good health (CMV status not recorded). Some clones in this sample may be carry-over from other donors' samples. For the CDR3, the DNA is TGTGCCAGCCGGTGGGGGGGTCCCTCTGACTCCTACGAGCAGTACTTC. It is translated as CASRWGGPSDSYEQYF.